The clone carrying this T cell receptor (beta chain) has just a few counts. Germline V gives CDR1 LGHNA, CDR2 YNFKEQ. J was trimmed by 5 bases and V by 4 bases; bases with no gene match: 11. The length of the CDR3 is 17 residues. This record comes from a study of blood T cell repertoires in COVID-19. About the research overall: Spain, Italy and the United States supplied samples that represented acute and convalescent COVID-19.

As handled by the study authors: Amplification from reference gene primers served as the basis for estimated nucleated cell counts. Only in-frame clones appear in the TCRdb table, and some are missing; sequencing was by immunoSEQ multiplex PCR. V and J calls and clone size are given by that table; D and trimming were obtained from the DNA. The sample records under 35,000 clones, approximately 80% being singletons. This chain joins TRBV4-2 and TRBJ2-1, with TRBD2 identical over 10 bases. This clonotype originated in a man older than 75 with acute or convalescent COVID-19. The sequenced sample consisted of peripheral blood. The CDR3 protein is CASSPSGSSGGNNEQFF. In DNA, the CDR3 is TGTGCCAGCAGCCCTTCCGGGTCTAGCGGGGGCAACAATGAGCAGTTCTTC.